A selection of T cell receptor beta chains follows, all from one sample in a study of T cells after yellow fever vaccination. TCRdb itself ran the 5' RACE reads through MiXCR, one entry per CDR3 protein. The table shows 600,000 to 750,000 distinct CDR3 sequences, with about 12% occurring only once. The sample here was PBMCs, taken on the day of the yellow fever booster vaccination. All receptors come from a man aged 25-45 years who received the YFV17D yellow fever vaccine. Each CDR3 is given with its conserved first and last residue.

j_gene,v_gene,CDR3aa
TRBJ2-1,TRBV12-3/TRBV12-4,CASSLPSSGIGYYEQFF
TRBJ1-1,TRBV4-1,CASSQRRGGAEAFF
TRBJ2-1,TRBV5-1,CASSFPPSVMSYNEQFF
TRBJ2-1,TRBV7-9,CASSHRVGGANNEQFF
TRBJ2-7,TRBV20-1,CSVRSAAREQYF
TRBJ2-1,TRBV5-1,CASSALTGGFNIEQFF
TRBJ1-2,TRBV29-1,CSNHIPVRDGYTF
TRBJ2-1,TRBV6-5,CASSYVAGGLDNEQFF
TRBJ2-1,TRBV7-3,CASSFWSKAGVNNEQFF
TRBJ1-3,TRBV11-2,CASGGMDSGNTIYF
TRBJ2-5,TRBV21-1,CASSERGGVETQYF
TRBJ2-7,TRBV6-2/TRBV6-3,CASRLGDEQYF
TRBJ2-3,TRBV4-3,CASSRGDGNTDTQYF
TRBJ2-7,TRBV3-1,CASSQETSGADEQYF
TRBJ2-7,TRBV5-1,CASSMGLAGAYEQYF
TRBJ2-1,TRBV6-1,CASVLVWAGEREQFF
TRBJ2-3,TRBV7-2,CASTRGREATDTQYF
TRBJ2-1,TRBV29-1,CSVEKGLAGRNEQFF
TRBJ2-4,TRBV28,CASSSPGKGAKNIQYF
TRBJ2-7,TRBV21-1,CASSKVPQAPRYF
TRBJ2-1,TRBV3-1,CASSLPRGITNEQFF
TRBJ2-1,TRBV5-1,CASSLELGDEQFF
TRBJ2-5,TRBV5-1,CASDHGGNEAQYF